The 23 T cell receptor beta chains in this list originate from one sample, sequenced in a study of blood T cells in healthy people across ages (dated by TCRdb to 2014 to 2015). The method behind the library was 5' RACE. Sequencing used an Illumina HiSeq 2500. The second PCR ran for roughly 7 to 11 cycles and used a J-beta primer mix along with a sample-barcoded 5' primer. The public reads were quality trimmed at Q25 with fastp and then assembled into clones with MiXCR by TCRdb, keeping productive beta chains. One record per CDR3 amino acid sequence lists the most common genes and DNA. This sample holds just under 750,000 distinct CDR3 sequences; about a fifth were observed only once. The leading ten clones occupy about 22% of the sample. The sequenced material came from blood. The source is a man between 65 and 79 years old in good health.

This clonotype was seen more than once but under ten times. The chain combines TRBV7-2 with TRBJ1-1; D gene unclear. Germline lookup yields CDR1 SGHTA and CDR2 FQGNSA. The CDR3 length is 13 residues. The V gene lost 1 base and the J gene lost 7 bases, with 10 bases spanning the gap. DNA of the CDR3: TGTGCCAGCAGCTTAGAGCTCGGGGATGAAGCTTTCTTT. Translated, it gives CASSLELGDEAFF.

The CDR3 here is CASSSGLLGTNEKLFF. The CDR3 DNA reads TGTGCCAGCTCATCGGGACTCCTTGGGACTAATGAAAAACTGTTTTTT. V gene TRBV18 combines with J gene TRBJ1-4; the D gene is possibly TRBD1 (5 bases). The V gene lost 5 bases and the J gene lost 2 bases, with 15 bases spanning the gap. CDR3 length equals 16 residues. CDR1 is KGHSH and CDR2 is LQKENI in the germline V gene.

The chain combines TRBV10-3 with TRBJ2-5, with D possibly being TRBD2 (5 bases). V dropped 6 bases and J dropped 0 bases, with 11 bases sitting between them. The CDR3 spans 14 residues. CDR1 ENHRY and CDR2 SYGVKD come from the germline V gene. CDR3 in DNA: TGTGCCATCAGCGAGGGATACCACCAAGAGACCCAGTACTTC. Translation: CAISEGYHQETQYF.

V usage is TRBV7-2 and J usage is TRBJ2-5; D gene ambiguous. The CDR3 is made up of 14 amino acids. The germline V gene has CDR1 SGHTA and CDR2 FQGNSA. Trimming took off 1 base at V and 0 bases at J, with 6 bases between the two ends. CDR3 residues: CASSLGAYQETQYF. For the CDR3, the DNA is TGTGCCAGCAGCTTAGGGGCGTACCAAGAGACCCAGTACTTC.

The V gene is TRBV3-1, the J gene TRBJ1-2, with TRBD1 identical over 10 bases. V lost 4 bases to trimming and J lost 8 bases; unmatched junction nucleotides: 7. CDR1 and CDR2 (germline): LGHDT, YNNKEL (reference sequence). The CDR3 runs 14 residues. The CDR3 protein is CASSPKGQGRGYTF. The CDR3 DNA follows: TGTGCCAGCAGCCCCAAGGGACAGGGGCGCGGCTACACCTTC.

V is TRBV6-5 and J is TRBJ1-2; 9 nucleotides match TRBD1. The CDR3 is 17 residues long. The germline gives CDR1 MNHEY, CDR2 SVGAGI. V gave up 6 bases and J gave up 5 bases; unmatched junction bases: 16. CDR3 bases: TGTGCCAGCAGGGATCCCGGGACAGGGAAGAAGGGGTATGGCTACACCTTC. This translates into CASRDPGTGKKGYGYTF.

The chain has TRBV29-1 and TRBJ1-1; 7 nucleotides match TRBD1. Germline loops: CDR1 SQVTM, CDR2 ANQGSEA. CDR3 length equals 14 residues. Trimming at V came to 7 bases and at J to 6 bases, leaving 14 bases not matched to a gene. The CDR3 nucleotides are TGCAGCGCCCGGGGGGACAGCTCGGGCCCTGAAGCTTTCTTT. Its translation: CSARGDSSGPEAFF.

This clonotype was seen a few times. V and J are TRBV25-1 and TRBJ1-1; no reliable D call. The CDR3 length is 13 residues. Trimming shortened V by 3 bases and J by 6 bases, and 11 bases separated the two germline ends. Germline values: CDR1 MGHDK, CDR2 SYGVNS. The CDR3 loop is CASSDHVFSEAFF. DNA for the CDR3: TGTGCCAGCAGTGACCATGTCTTCTCTGAAGCTTTCTTT. The full variable domain, rest sourced from reference TRBV25-1 and TRBJ1-1, is EADIYQTPRYLVIGTGKKITLECSQTMGHDKMYWYQQDPGMELHLIHYSYGVNSTEKGDLSSESTVSRIRTEHFPLTLESARPSHTSQYLCASSDHVFSEAFFGQGTRLTVV.

The rearrangement joins TRBV6-5 to TRBJ1-1, with D maybe TRBD1 (6 bases). V was clipped by 5 bases and J by 8 bases, with 15 bases between them. Germline-derived CDR1 and CDR2 are MNHEY and SVGAGI. The CDR3 covers 13 residues. The CDR3 here is CASSPPGAKEAFF. The CDR3 region has the DNA TGTGCCAGCAGTCCACCGGGGGCTAAGGAAGCTTTCTTT.

Only a few counts were recorded for this clonotype. V is TRBV20-1 and J is TRBJ2-5; possible D gene TRBD2, 6 bases. The end of the DNA fits TRBJ2-7 better, so the J call may be wrong. Germline CDR1 reads DFQATT; CDR2 reads SNEGSKA (reference sequence). The CDR3 totals 15 residues. The CDR3 DNA follows: TGCAGTGCTAGAGTTTCGGGACTGGGAGCTTACGAGCAGTACTTC. It specifies CSARVSGLGAYEQYF.

The rearrangement links TRBV7-2 to TRBJ2-7, with a possible D match to TRBD1 (6 bases). This CDR3 has 14 amino acids. Per germline, CDR1 SGHTA and CDR2 FQGNSA. With 1 base removed from V and 3 bases from J, the gap between germline ends came to 10 bases. CDR3 loop: CASSLGQAIYEQYV. CDR3 coding DNA: TGTGCCAGCAGCTTAGGACAGGCCATCTACGAGCAGTACGTC.

This clonotype showed up just a few times. The rearrangement links TRBV20-1 to TRBJ2-6; tentative D call: TRBD2 (6 bases). Trimming removed 3 bases at V and 0 bases at J, with 15 bases between. Germline V CDR1 and CDR2: DFQATT, SNEGSKA (reference sequence). The CDR3 is 17 amino acids. CDR3: CSASGRHQDSGANVLTF. In DNA, the CDR3 is TGCAGTGCTAGCGGGAGACACCAAGACTCTGGGGCCAACGTCCTGACTTTC.

This clonotype occurred a few times. This chain connects TRBV20-1 to TRBJ1-4; TRBD1 might be the D (5 bases). The CDR3 is 13 amino acids. The germline V gene has CDR1 DFQATT and CDR2 SNEGSKA (reference sequence). Trimming cost V 4 bases and J 7 bases, with 13 bases left between them. The CDR3: CSANRGEGEKLFF. The CDR3 DNA sequence: TGCAGTGCTAATCGAGGGGAGGGTGAAAAACTGTTTTTT.

This clonotype was counted many times. The chain is built from TRBV11-2 and TRBJ2-7; 7 nucleotides match TRBD1. There are 15 residues in the CDR3. Germline CDR1 is SGHAT and CDR2 is FQNNGV. The CDR3 reads CASSLVRGSSYEQYV. The CDR3 DNA sequence: TGTGCCAGTAGCTTAGTCAGGGGGAGCTCCTACGAGCAGTACGTC.

The J gene is TRBJ2-5, the V gene TRBV24-1; the match to TRBD2 covers 10 bases. The better agreement between TRBJ2-1 and the DNA end casts doubt on the J call. The CDR3 spans 13 residues. The germline gives CDR1 KGHDR, CDR2 SFDVKD. DNA of the CDR3: TGTGCCACCAGTGACGGACTAGCGGACCAGCAGTTCTTC. Its translation is CATSDGLADQQFF.

This clonotype has just a few counts. The chain employs TRBV20-1 and TRBJ2-5, with 9 positions matching TRBD1. The length of the CDR3 is 12 residues. Unmatched junction bases numbered 4, after V lost 7 bases and J lost 4 bases. Germline values: CDR1 DFQATT, CDR2 SNEGSKA (reference sequence). The CDR3 reads CSVTGQGETQYF. For the CDR3, the DNA is TGCAGTGTCACGGGACAGGGAGAGACCCAGTACTTC.

This clonotype appeared a few times. This rearrangement joins TRBV5-1 to TRBJ2-5; a weak D match, TRBD2 (6 bases). The better agreement between TRBJ2-7 and the DNA end casts doubt on the J call. The CDR3 contains 14 residues. Per germline, CDR1 SGHRS and CDR2 YFSETQ. The CDR3 region is CASSLGASVYEQYF. The CDR3 DNA reads as TGCGCCAGCAGCTTGGGGGCTAGCGTCTACGAGCAGTACTTC.

A few counts support this clonotype. The chain employs TRBV6-5 and TRBJ2-3; D call uncertain. The CDR3 covers 15 residues. V lost 2 bases to trimming and J lost 2 bases, with 11 bases between them. Germline CDR1 and CDR2: MNHEY and SVGAGI. The CDR3 sequence: CASSYETTDTDTQYF. The CDR3 region has the DNA TGTGCCAGCAGTTACGAGACAACCGACACAGATACGCAGTATTTT.

The gene calls are TRBV7-8 and TRBJ2-3, with 12 bases that match TRBD2. Germline V lookup: CDR1 SGHVS, CDR2 FQNEAQ. Trimming cost V 6 bases and J 4 bases; bases outside gene matches: 5. This CDR3 region has 15 residues. The CDR3 nucleotides read TGTGCCAGCAGTCGGGGACTAGCGGGCCCAGATACGCAGTATTTT. It codes for CASSRGLAGPDTQYF.

This clonotype was picked up a small number of times. V usage is TRBV28 and J usage is TRBJ2-7; 7 nucleotides align to TRBD2. The ends lost 6 bases at V and 0 bases at J; junction bases unmatched: 11. CDR1 is MDHEN and CDR2 is SYDVKM in the germline V gene. The CDR3 consists of 16 residues. CDR3 DNA: TGTGCCAGCAGGGGGGTCGGGGGGACGAGCTCCTACGAGCAGTACTTC. Translating gives CASRGVGGTSSYEQYF.

In its sample, this clonotype was seen a few times. The chain links TRBV29-1 to TRBJ2-2; 7 bases fit TRBD1. The CDR3 sequence is 13 residues long. The ends lost 7 bases at V and 7 bases at J; junction bases unmatched: 9. Germline CDR1 and CDR2: SQVTM and ANQGSEA. Here the CDR3 DNA reads TGCAGCGCCGCCCGACAGGGTAACGGGGAGCTGTTTTTT. It is translated as CSAARQGNGELFF.

This clonotype was counted only a few times. CDR3 nucleotides: TGTGCCAGCTCACCAACTCGGACTAGCGGGAGGCGGTCCGACACCGGGGAGCTGTTTTTT. This gives the protein CASSPTRTSGRRSDTGELFF. The chain combines TRBV18 with TRBJ2-2, with 14 bases identical to TRBD2. Germline-derived CDR1 and CDR2 are KGHSH and LQKENI. This CDR3 spans 20 amino acids. V lost 2 bases to trimming and J lost 3 bases; unmatched junction nucleotides: 11.

The sample holds a few counts of this clonotype. V is TRBV13 and J is TRBJ2-7; D not certain. The CDR3 is 14 amino acids. In germline, CDR1 is PRHDT, CDR2 FYEKMQ (reference sequence). The V end lost 3 bases, the J end lost 2 bases, and 11 bases lay between the germline ends. The CDR3 bases are TGTGCCAGCAGCTTGAGGCAAATCCCCTACGAGCAGTACTTC. This translates into CASSLRQIPYEQYF.